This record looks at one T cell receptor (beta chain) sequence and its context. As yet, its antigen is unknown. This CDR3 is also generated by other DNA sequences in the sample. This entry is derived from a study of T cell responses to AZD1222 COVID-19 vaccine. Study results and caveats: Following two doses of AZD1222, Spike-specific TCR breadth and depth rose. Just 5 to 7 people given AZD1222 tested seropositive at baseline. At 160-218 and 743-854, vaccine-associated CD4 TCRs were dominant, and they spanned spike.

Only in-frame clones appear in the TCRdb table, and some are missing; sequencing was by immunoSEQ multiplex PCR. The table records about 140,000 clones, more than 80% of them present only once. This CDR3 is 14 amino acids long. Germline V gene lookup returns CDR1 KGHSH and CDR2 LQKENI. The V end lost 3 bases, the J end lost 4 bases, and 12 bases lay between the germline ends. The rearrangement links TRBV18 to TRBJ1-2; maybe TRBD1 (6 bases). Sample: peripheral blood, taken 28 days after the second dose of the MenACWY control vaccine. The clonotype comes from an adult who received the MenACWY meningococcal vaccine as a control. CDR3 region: CASSPPGRGYGYTF. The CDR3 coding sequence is TGTGCCAGCTCACCGCCCGGCAGGGGCTATGGCTACACCTTC.